Presented here are 21 T cell receptor beta chains from one specimen sequenced in a study of technical replicates of blood from several donors. Method: immunoSEQ multiplex PCR; TCRdb's copy keeps in-frame clones and lacks some. The sample holds around 68,000 clones; about 97% are singletons and the top ten take approximately 0.3%. Sequencing was performed on T cells isolated from PBMCs. The receptors derive from a human donor in good health.

Written as DNA, the CDR3 is TGTGCCAGCAGCATTCAGGGGTGGGAGACCCAGTACTTC. This encodes CASSIQGWETQYF. This rearrangement joins TRBV7-8 to TRBJ2-5; D might be TRBD1 (6 bases). CDR1 and CDR2 (germline): SGHVS, FQNEAQ. Trimming removed 5 bases at V and 5 bases at J, with 12 bases between. The CDR3 has 13 amino acids.

The chain carries TRBV27 and TRBJ1-1; D gene ambiguous. Germline V gene lookup returns CDR1 MNHEY and CDR2 SMNVEV (reference sequence). V lost 1 base and J 5 bases, leaving 8 bases between the germline ends. The CDR3 has 13 amino acids. This CDR3 is CASSLLEGTEAFF. CDR3 nucleotides: TGTGCCAGCAGTTTATTGGAGGGAACTGAAGCTTTCTTT.

V gene TRBV12-1 combines with J gene TRBJ1-5; the table's TRBD1 call for D was not verified on the DNA. TRBV12-1 is termed a pseudogene. The CDR3 is made up of 14 amino acids. The CDR3 protein is CASSVQGDDQPQHF. The CDR3, as DNA: TGTGCCAGCAGCGTACAGGGGGATGATCAGCCCCAGCATTTT.

The chain carries TRBV4-2 and TRBJ1-1, with TRBD1 as a possible D gene (5 bases). The CDR3 is 14 amino acids. V was shortened by 1 base and J by 0 bases, with 6 bases between the two germline ends. Germline V gene lookup returns CDR1 LGHNA and CDR2 YNFKEQ. CDR3 DNA: TGTGCCAGCAGCCAAGGGGGCTTGAACACTGAAGCTTTCTTT. Amino acids: CASSQGGLNTEAFF.

The chain uses TRBV18 and TRBJ2-1, with 9 bases lining up with TRBD1. With 2 bases clipped from V and 6 bases from J, the junction kept 5 bases outside the gene matches. The CDR3 is made up of 15 amino acids. Germline CDR1 is KGHSH and CDR2 is LQKENI. The CDR3 loop is CASSPEDRGFNEQFF. The CDR3 DNA is TGTGCCAGCTCACCAGAAGACAGGGGGTTCAATGAGCAGTTCTTC.

The chain joins TRBV9 to TRBJ1-2; D remains ambiguous. The CDR3 loop spans 12 amino acids. V was clipped by 0 bases and J by 5 bases, with 5 bases between them. In germline, CDR1 is SGDLS, CDR2 YYNGEE. DNA of the CDR3: TGTGCCAGCAGCGTAGGTCCATATGGCTACACCTTC. Its translation: CASSVGPYGYTF.

The V and J genes are TRBV6-5 and TRBJ2-2; 10 bases line up with TRBD2. Germline-derived CDR1 and CDR2 are MNHEY and SVGAGI. After removal of 0 bases from V and 3 bases from J, the junction contained 1 base not matched to a gene. This CDR3 has 16 amino acids. The CDR3 loop is CASSYSTSGDTGELFF. The CDR3 DNA reads TGTGCCAGCAGTTACTCTACTAGCGGGGACACCGGGGAGCTGTTTTTT.

The genes are TRBV5-6 and TRBJ2-3; the D is unclear. Trimming pared 0 bases from V and 3 bases from J, leaving 8 bases between. CDR1 is SGHDT and CDR2 is YYEEEE in the germline V gene. The CDR3 is made up of 14 amino acids. In DNA, the CDR3 is TGTGCCAGCAGCTTGGAAGAGGCAACAGATACGCAGTATTTT. This sequence encodes CASSLEEATDTQYF.

This clone occurred once. The chain recombines TRBV9 with TRBJ2-6; 9 bases agree with TRBD1. CDR1 is SGDLS and CDR2 is YYNGEE in the germline V gene. Germline trimming cut 3 bases from V and 2 bases from J; bases unmatched to any gene: 0. CDR3 length equals 15 residues. The CDR3 bases are TGTGCCAGCAGCGGGACAGGGGCTGGGGCCAACGTCCTGACTTTC. Its protein product is CASSGTGAGANVLTF.

The rearrangement joins TRBV6-1 to TRBJ1-4; D is perhaps TRBD1 (6 bases). V dropped 5 bases and J dropped 6 bases, with 13 bases sitting between them. This CDR3 spans 14 amino acids. Germline CDR1 and CDR2: MNHNS and SASEGT. CDR3: CASSFAGADEKLFF. The DNA of the CDR3 is TGTGCCAGCAGTTTCGCAGGGGCGGATGAAAAACTGTTTTTT.

V and J are TRBV10-3 and TRBJ1-1, with a weak D call TRBD1 (5 bases). V lost 0 bases and J 7 bases, leaving 9 bases between the germline ends. The CDR3 has 13 amino acids. The germline V gene encodes CDR1 ENHRY and CDR2 SYGVKD. This CDR3 is CAISESGQGEAFF. The DNA of the CDR3 is TGTGCCATCAGTGAGTCGGGGCAGGGTGAAGCTTTCTTT.

The V gene is TRBV7-9, the J gene TRBJ2-6; unclear D gene. The V end was cut by 1 base, the J end by 6 bases, with 4 bases between. The CDR3 is made up of 13 amino acids. CDR1 and CDR2 from the germline V gene are SEHNR and FQNEAQ (reference sequence). The CDR3 sequence: CASSLGQANVLTF. The CDR3 DNA reads as TGTGCCAGCAGCTTAGGGCAGGCCAACGTCCTGACTTTC.

The genes are TRBV29-1 and TRBJ2-7; TRBD1 agrees at 9 bases. V dropped 2 bases and J dropped 2; count of bases not matched to a gene: 4. The CDR3 spans 14 residues. The V gene's germline CDR1 is SQVTM and CDR2 ANQGSEA. In DNA form, the CDR3 reads TGCAGCGTTGAACTAGGGACAGGGACCTACGAGCAGTACTTC. This gives the protein CSVELGTGTYEQYF.

This clone has only a few counts. This chain connects TRBV29-1 to TRBJ2-5; TRBD1 matches 9 bases. Germline assignment: CDR1 SQVTM and CDR2 ANQGSEA. Trimming took 6 bases from V and 4 from J; bases not matched to a gene: 6. The CDR3 is made up of 13 amino acids. In DNA form, the CDR3 reads TGCAGCGTCCATCCGACAGGGGGAGAGACCCAGTACTTC. Its translation is CSVHPTGGETQYF.

This clone came up once. This chain links TRBV5-1 with TRBJ1-1; D is uncertain. V was cut by 0 bases and J by 6 bases, with 9 bases left in between. The CDR3 totals 13 residues. Germline CDR1 and CDR2: SGHRS and YFSETQ. The CDR3 protein is CASSLGSDAEAFF. The CDR3 nucleotides read TGCGCCAGCAGCTTGGGGAGTGACGCTGAAGCTTTCTTT.

This chain joins TRBV28 and TRBJ2-2; maybe TRBD2 (5 bases). V lost 8 bases and J 1 base, leaving 11 bases between the germline ends. Germline V lookup: CDR1 MDHEN, CDR2 SYDVKM. The CDR3 loop spans 14 amino acids. The CDR3 DNA follows: TGTGCCAGCGTTACTAGGGTGAACACCGGGGAGCTGTTTTTT. Translating gives CASVTRVNTGELFF.

The chain couples TRBV5-1 to TRBJ1-3; D is perhaps TRBD1 (5 bases). Germline V lookup: CDR1 SGHRS, CDR2 YFSETQ. The length of the CDR3 is 15 residues. Trimming cost V 3 bases and J 0 bases, with 10 bases left between them. The CDR3, as DNA: TGCGCCAGCAGCTGGGGCGGATACTCTGGAAACACCATATATTTT. Amino acid sequence: CASSWGGYSGNTIYF.

V gene TRBV2 combines with J gene TRBJ2-7; possible D gene TRBD2, 6 bases. Germline CDR1 SNHLY, CDR2 FYNNEI. This CDR3 is 15 amino acids long. Between the trimmed V and J ends, which lost 7 bases and 3 bases, there was a span of 19 bases. The CDR3 region has the DNA TGTGCCAGCATCCCCCCCTCGGGCGGGAACTACGAGCAGTACTTC. This codes for CASIPPSGGNYEQYF.

The chain recombines TRBV27 with TRBJ2-7; TRBD2 matches at 12 bases. Trimming at V came to 6 bases and at J to 1 base, leaving 4 bases not matched to a gene. This CDR3 comprises 15 residues. The germline V gene has CDR1 MNHEY and CDR2 SMNVEV (reference sequence). The CDR3 nucleotides are TGTGCCAGCAGGGGGACTAGCGGGCCGTCCTACGAGCAGTACTTC. Protein: CASRGTSGPSYEQYF.

The sample holds one count of this clone. The chain has TRBV5-8 and TRBJ1-2, with a weak D call TRBD1 (5 bases). The V end lost 1 base, the J end lost 2 bases, and 6 bases lay between the germline ends. Germline V gives CDR1 SGHTS, CDR2 YDEGEE. The CDR3 covers 13 residues. CDR3 residues: CASSLNRNYGYTF. The CDR3 region has the DNA TGTGCCAGCAGCTTGAACAGGAACTATGGCTACACCTTC.

The V and J genes are TRBV9 and TRBJ2-1, with D maybe TRBD1 (6 bases). V lost 1 base, J lost 4 bases, and 12 bases lay in between. The CDR3 is 15 amino acids. The germline V gene has CDR1 SGDLS and CDR2 YYNGEE. For the CDR3, the DNA is TGTGCCAGCAGCGTAACAGGGTCCCCTTACAATGAGCAGTTCTTC. It translates to CASSVTGSPYNEQFF.